This is a list of T cell receptor beta chains from one sample in a study of T-cell reconstitution after alpha-beta-depleted transplantation in children. Via MiXCR, TCRdb re-called the PCR reads, giving one row per CDR3 protein. The sample records about 440,000 distinct CDR3 sequences, around two fifths being singletons. The material sequenced was PBMCs, taken before TCRalphabeta/CD19-depleted stem cell transplant. The receptors here all came from a girl aged 2-10 years with aplastic anemia, due to receive a stem cell transplant. CDR3s include the opening cysteine and the closing phenylalanine or tryptophan. A D gene is named only where the DNA matches it firmly. Clone size appears in some rows only: once, few, many, or a class for an expanded clone.

j_call: TRBJ2-3; d_call: -; v_call: TRBV7-2; clone_size: -; cdr3_aa: CASRLRQTDTQYF; cdr3_nt: TGTGCCAGCAGGCTACGACAGACAGATACGCAGTATTTT
j_call: TRBJ2-7; d_call: TRBD1; v_call: TRBV5-1; clone_size: -; cdr3_aa: CASSLAPGKGTGTSTEQYF; cdr3_nt: TGCGCCAGCAGCTTGGCCCCAGGGAAGGGGACAGGCACCTCTACGGAGCAGTACTTC
j_call: TRBJ1-1; d_call: -; v_call: TRBV20-1; clone_size: -; cdr3_aa: CSARNRRLGNTEAFF; cdr3_nt: TGCAGTGCTAGAAACCGACGGCTGGGGAACACTGAAGCTTTCTTT
j_call: TRBJ2-2; d_call: -; v_call: TRBV7-9; clone_size: -; cdr3_aa: CASSSLASGLTTGELFF; cdr3_nt: TGTGCCAGCAGCTCTTTGGCTTCGGGGCTAACCACCGGGGAGCTGTTTTTT
j_call: TRBJ1-5; d_call: TRBD1; v_call: TRBV28; clone_size: many; cdr3_aa: CASSGTRGRTQPQHF; cdr3_nt: TGTGCCAGCAGTGGGACCAGGGGGCGGACTCAGCCCCAGCATTTT
j_call: TRBJ2-7; d_call: -; v_call: TRBV20-1; clone_size: few; cdr3_aa: CSARVGGPGTDEQYF; cdr3_nt: TGCAGTGCTAGAGTCGGCGGGCCGGGGACCGACGAGCAGTACTTC
j_call: TRBJ2-1; d_call: -; v_call: TRBV20-1; clone_size: -; cdr3_aa: CSARGFFNEQFF; cdr3_nt: TGCAGTGCTAGGGGATTTTTTAATGAGCAGTTCTTC
j_call: TRBJ2-7; d_call: TRBD1; v_call: TRBV5-5; clone_size: few; cdr3_aa: CASSPGTALYEQYF; cdr3_nt: TGTGCCAGCAGCCCCGGGACAGCCCTCTACGAGCAGTACTTC
j_call: TRBJ2-1; d_call: TRBD2; v_call: TRBV9; clone_size: many; cdr3_aa: CASSARPGLAGGNEQFF; cdr3_nt: TGTGCCAGCAGCGCACGACCGGGACTAGCGGGAGGCAATGAGCAGTTCTTC
j_call: TRBJ1-1; d_call: -; v_call: TRBV3-1; clone_size: many; cdr3_aa: CASSQAEGRGNTEAFF; cdr3_nt: TGTGCCAGCAGCCAGGCCGAGGGGCGGGGGAACACTGAAGCTTTCTTT
j_call: TRBJ2-3; d_call: -; v_call: TRBV13; clone_size: -; cdr3_aa: CASSGRGGTDTQYF; cdr3_nt: TGTGCCAGCAGCGGACGAGGGGGCACAGATACGCAGTATTTT